Listed here are 4 T cell receptor beta chains from one sample, sequenced in a study of cytomegalovirus exposure and HLA in healthy donors. With 60 Vbeta and 13 Jbeta primers, the PCR was carried out. Sequencing used immunoSEQ multiplex PCR; TCRdb keeps in-frame clones, though not all of them. The sample gives around 90,000 clones, 86% of which show up once; roughly 9% is in the top ten. Sequenced material: PBMCs. These receptors were obtained from a man aged 25 to 45 in good health and CMV-seropositive.

The chain carries TRBV30 and TRBJ1-5; D uncertain. Germline loops: CDR1 GTSNPN, CDR2 SVGIG (reference sequence). This CDR3 region has 15 residues. Deletions cut 0 bases from V and 4 bases from J, with 13 bases between. The CDR3: CAWSVGGSGNQPQHF. The DNA for the CDR3 is TGTGCCTGGAGTGTAGGCGGCAGCGGAAATCAGCCCCAGCATTTT.

V gene TRBV5-1 combines with J gene TRBJ2-4; the D gene is possibly TRBD2 (5 bases). The CDR3 runs 16 residues. V gave up 4 bases and J gave up 0 bases, with 14 bases separating them. Germline V gene lookup returns CDR1 SGHRS and CDR2 YFSETQ. This CDR3 is CASSGSGLRAKNIQYF. The DNA of the CDR3 is TGCGCCAGCAGCGGGAGTGGGCTTCGAGCCAAAAACATTCAGTACTTC. Supplemented by reference TRBV5-1 and TRBJ2-4, the full variable domain reads KAGVTQTPRYLIKTRGQQVTLSCSPISGHRSVSWYQQTPGQGLQFLFEYFSETQRNKGNFPGRFSGRQFSNSRSEMNVSTLELGDSALYLCASSGSGLRAKNIQYFGAGTRLSVL.

This chain links TRBV11-3 with TRBJ2-3; 8 positions match TRBD2. The germline gives CDR1 SGHNT, CDR2 YENEEA. V was clipped by 6 bases and J by 3 bases; unmatched bases: 11. This CDR3 is built from 16 residues. DNA of the CDR3: TGTGCCAGCAGTCCCACGGGACTAGTCGGGACAGATACGCAGTATTTT. It specifies CASSPTGLVGTDTQYF.

V is TRBV5-4 and J is TRBJ2-1; 13 positions agree with TRBD2. The CDR3 sequence is 18 residues long. The J segment lost 0 bases and the V segment lost 0 bases, leaving 3 bases of the junction unmatched. Germline V gene data show CDR1 as SGHNT and CDR2 as YYREEE (reference sequence). CDR3 sequence: CASSLGGTSGVSYNEQFF. DNA for the CDR3: TGTGCCAGCAGCTTGGGGGGGACTAGCGGGGTCTCCTACAATGAGCAGTTCTTC.